This T cell receptor (beta chain) comes out of a study of blood T cell repertoires in COVID-19. Study summary: COVID-19 samples collected from the United States, Italy and Spain covered acute and convalescent phases. The analysed material was cDNA or gDNA that came from T cells, B-cell-depleted T cells, or PBMCs.

Trimming shortened V by 3 bases and J by 7 bases, and 13 bases separated the two germline ends. CDR3 length equals 13 residues. Per the germline V gene, CDR1 is DFQATT and CDR2 is SNEGSKA (reference sequence). Authors' methods: Reference gene primer amplification gave estimated nucleated cell counts. Sequencing used immunoSEQ multiplex PCR; TCRdb keeps in-frame clones, though not all of them. The V and J calls and clone size are taken from that table; D and trimming were inferred from the DNA. The table has about 230,000 clones, around 86% seen once. The origin of this receptor is a middle-aged man with COVID-19, enrolled during active disease. V and J are TRBV20-1 and TRBJ2-1, with a possible D match to TRBD2 (5 bases). The specimen sequenced was peripheral blood. CDR3 nucleotides: TGCAGTGCTAGTGGGCTAGCTACAAATGAGCAGTTCTTC. Translated: CSASGLATNEQFF.